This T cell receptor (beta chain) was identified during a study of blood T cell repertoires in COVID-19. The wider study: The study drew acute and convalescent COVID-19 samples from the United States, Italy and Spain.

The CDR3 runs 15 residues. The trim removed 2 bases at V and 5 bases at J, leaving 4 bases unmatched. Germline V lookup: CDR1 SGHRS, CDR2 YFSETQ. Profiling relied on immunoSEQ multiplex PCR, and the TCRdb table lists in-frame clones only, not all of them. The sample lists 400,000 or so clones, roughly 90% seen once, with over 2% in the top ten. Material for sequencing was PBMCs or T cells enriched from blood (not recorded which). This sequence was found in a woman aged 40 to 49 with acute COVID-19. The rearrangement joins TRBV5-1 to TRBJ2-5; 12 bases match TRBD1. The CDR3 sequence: CASSLGTGGSETQYF. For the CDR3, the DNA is TGCGCCAGCAGCTTAGGGACAGGGGGCTCGGAGACCCAGTACTTC.